This T cell receptor (beta chain) was recorded in a study of post-analysis software for immune sequencing data. The TCR beta cDNA libraries contained unique molecular identifiers. From the PCR reads, TCRdb called clonotypes with MiXCR, one entry per CDR3 protein. The sample includes about 820,000 distinct CDR3 sequences, roughly 58% of them seen just once. The sequenced sample was blood. The source of this sequence is a girl between 5 and 17 years old with multiple sclerosis.

The CDR3 is CASSRTSGGRTDTQYF. The DNA of the CDR3 is TGCGCCAGCAGCCGGACTAGCGGGGGGCGCACAGATACGCAGTATTTT. The genes are TRBV5-1 and TRBJ2-3; TRBD2 matches 14 bases. The trim removed 4 bases at V and 1 base at J, leaving 2 bases unmatched. Per the germline V gene, CDR1 is SGHRS and CDR2 is YFSETQ. This CDR3 region has 16 residues. Variable domain in full (rest from reference TRBV5-1 and TRBJ2-3): KAGVTQTPRYLIKTRGQQVTLSCSPISGHRSVSWYQQTPGQGLQFLFEYFSETQRNKGNFPGRFSGRQFSNSRSEMNVSTLELGDSALYLCASSRTSGGRTDTQYFGPGTRLTVL.